This TCR beta chain comes out of a study of blood T cell repertoires in COVID-19. Study-wide background: In each case, the material was cDNA or gDNA derived from T cells, B-cell-depleted T cells, or PBMCs.

Germline-derived CDR1 and CDR2 are MNHEY and SVGAGI. The V end was cut by 4 bases, the J end by 7 bases, with 14 bases between. The CDR3 length is 15 residues. TCRdb keeps only in-frame clones here, not all; method: immunoSEQ multiplex PCR. The table lists tens of thousands of clones, approximately 67% of them singletons. The clonotype was recovered from a human donor in a cohort sampled during active COVID-19. This rearrangement joins TRBV6-5 to TRBJ1-6, with D perhaps TRBD1 (6 bases). The sample was peripheral blood. The CDR3 nucleotides read TGTGCCAGCAGTTCCTGGACAGAGAACAATTCACCCCTCCACTTT. The encoded protein is CASSSWTENNSPLHF.